This T cell receptor (beta chain) was recovered during a study of blood T cell repertoires in COVID-19. At the level of the study: T cells, B-cell-depleted T cells, or PBMCs provided the cDNA or gDNA that served as material.

Original methodology: Using reference gene primer amplification, nucleated cell counts were estimated. Sequenced by immunoSEQ multiplex PCR; TCRdb stores in-frame clones only, minus some. The DNA gave D and trimming, while V, J and clone size come from that table. The sample contains about 250,000 clones, 75% to 95% of which appear only once. Participants were placed into cohorts based on the clinical history they reported. The receptor was derived from a woman aged 18-29 years who had recovered from COVID-19. Specimen: PBMCs or T cells enriched from blood (not recorded which).

The CDR3 region is CASRQGWVTPNEKLFF. The CDR3 region has the DNA TGTGCCAGTAGACAGGGTTGGGTGACTCCTAATGAAAAACTGTTTTTT. The V call is TRBV19, the J call TRBJ1-4, with a possible D match to TRBD1 (6 bases). The V gene lost 6 bases and the J gene lost 3 bases, with 17 bases spanning the gap. This CDR3 has 16 residues. CDR1 and CDR2 from the germline V gene are LNHDA and SQIVND (reference sequence).